These T cell receptor beta chains were read from a single sample in a study of vaccination effects on CD4 cells after COVID-19. The table came from immunoSEQ multiplex PCR; TCRdb's copy has only in-frame clones and leaves some out. The data hold 30,000 or so clones, with approximately 68% observed a single time. These receptors are not linked to any known antigen. This sample comprised CD4+ T cells from PBMCs cultured with HCoV-229E spike peptides, obtained before COVID-19 vaccination. These receptors originate from a human donor who received a COVID-19 vaccine. Each CDR3 is given with its conserved first and last residue. D genes are given only for firm matches. The size field is filled for only some rows; it gives once, few, many or a size class.

V	J	D	size	CDR3	DNA
TRBV6-2/TRBV6-3	TRBJ2-1	TRBD1	-	CASSNTGGRYNEQFF	TGTGCCAGCAGCAATACAGGGGGACGCTACAATGAGCAGTTCTTC
TRBV5-1	TRBJ1-5	-	few	CASSPDGYQPQHF	TGCGCCAGCAGTCCCGACGGGTATCAGCCCCAGCATTTT
TRBV30	TRBJ2-7	TRBD2	-	CAWSVVGRRYEQYF	TGTGCCTGGAGTGTAGTCGGGAGGAGGTACGAGCAGTACTTC
TRBV7-9	TRBJ1-2	-	-	CASSHRTGYGYTF	TGTGCCAGCAGCCACCGGACGGGTTATGGCTACACCTTC
TRBV3-1/TRBV3-2	TRBJ2-3	TRBD2	-	CASSPGLAGGTDTQYF	TGTGCCAGCAGCCCGGGACTAGCGGGGGGCACAGATACGCAGTATTTT
TRBV7-9	TRBJ1-1	TRBD1	-	CASSFGQGRMTEAFF	TGTGCCAGCAGCTTCGGACAGGGGCGGATGACTGAAGCTTTCTTT
TRBV12-5	TRBJ1-6	TRBD1	-	CASGPTGSSYNSPLHF	TGTGCTAGTGGACCGACAGGGAGCTCCTATAATTCACCCCTCCACTTT
TRBV15	TRBJ1-1	-	few	CATSRDIRMNTEAFF	TGTGCCACCAGCAGGGACATCCGAATGAACACTGAAGCTTTCTTT
TRBV3-1/TRBV3-2	TRBJ2-3	-	-	CASSLLGVSTDTQYF	TGTGCCAGCAGTCTCTTAGGAGTAAGCACAGATACGCAGTATTTT
TRBV6-6	TRBJ1-2	-	-	CASRNPDRLYYGYTF	TGTGCCAGCAGAAACCCCGACAGGTTATACTATGGCTACACCTTC
TRBV2	TRBJ1-3	-	-	CASSEMSGVGNTIYF	TGTGCCAGCAGTGAGATGTCAGGGGTAGGAAACACCATATATTTT
TRBV28	TRBJ2-7	TRBD2	-	CASSLGGGAYEQYF	TGTGCCAGCAGTTTAGGCGGGGGGGCCTACGAGCAGTACTTC
TRBV5-1	TRBJ1-6	-	-	CASSLAVDDLSSYNSPLHF	TGCGCCAGCAGCTTGGCCGTGGATGACCTAAGCTCCTATAATTCACCCCTCCACTTT
TRBV10-3	TRBJ2-1	-	-	CASYPGAAGGDEQFF	TGTGCCAGTTACCCGGGGGCAGCCGGTGGGGATGAGCAGTTCTTC
TRBV25-1	TRBJ2-3	-	-	CASSEPGTDTQYF	TGTGCCAGCAGTGAGCCAGGGACAGATACGCAGTATTTT
TRBV12-5	TRBJ1-1	-	-	CASGLVRGEAFF	TGTGCTAGTGGTTTGGTAAGGGGTGAAGCTTTCTTT
TRBV4-3	TRBJ2-4	-	-	CASSQDRTVNIQYF	TGCGCCAGCAGCCAAGATAGGACAGTAAACATTCAGTACTTC
TRBV29-1	TRBJ2-7	-	-	CSVVLVSYEQYF	TGCAGCGTTGTTTTGGTCTCCTACGAGCAGTACTTC
TRBV11-2	TRBJ2-1	TRBD2	-	CASSLGLAGEKEQFF	TGTGCCAGCAGCTTGGGACTAGCGGGAGAAAAGGAGCAGTTCTTC
TRBV18	TRBJ1-1	TRBD1	-	CASSFGQGGGTEAFF	TGTGCCAGCTCATTCGGACAGGGAGGGGGCACTGAAGCTTTCTTT
TRBV7-2	TRBJ1-6	-	-	CASSLSQTNSPLHF	TGTGCCAGCAGCTTATCCCAGACCAATTCACCCCTCCACTTT
TRBV5-1	TRBJ2-3	TRBD2	-	CASSTSGGGPDTQYF	TGCGCCAGCTCGACTAGCGGGGGGGGGCCGGATACGCAGTATTTT
TRBV9	TRBJ2-5	-	few	CASSAPTPTGTQYF	TGTGCCAGCAGCGCACCCACCCCAACAGGGACCCAGTACTTC
TRBV24-1	TRBJ1-1	-	-	CATSTGNKNTEAFF	TGTGCCACTTCTACAGGGAATAAGAACACTGAAGCTTTCTTT
TRBV2	TRBJ1-1	-	-	CASSWVENTEAFF	TGTGCCAGCAGTTGGGTGGAGAACACTGAAGCTTTCTTT
TRBV7-2	TRBJ1-1	TRBD1	-	CASSLATTGYTEAFF	TGTGCCAGCAGCTTAGCGACGACAGGGTACACTGAAGCTTTCTTT
TRBV7-2	TRBJ2-3	-	-	CASSLSRGSIDTQYF	TGTGCCAGCAGCCTTTCGCGGGGATCGATAGATACGCAGTATTTT
TRBV5-6	TRBJ2-1	TRBD1	-	CASSLGGQGPYNEQFF	TGTGCCAGCAGCTTGGGGGGACAGGGACCCTACAATGAGCAGTTCTTC
TRBV9	TRBJ2-2	-	-	CASSAGGLTGELFF	TGTGCCAGCAGCGCAGGGGGGCTCACCGGGGAGCTGTTTTTT
TRBV5-4	TRBJ1-4	-	-	CASSQSPGGRGEKLFF	TGTGCCAGCAGCCAAAGCCCCGGGGGGCGCGGTGAAAAACTGTTTTTT
TRBV3-1/TRBV3-2	TRBJ1-5	-	-	CASSPGRDGLNQPQHF	TGTGCCAGCAGCCCCGGGAGGGACGGCTTAAATCAGCCCCAGCATTTT
TRBV9	TRBJ2-7	-	-	CASSVGERLGDYEQYF	TGTGCCAGCAGCGTAGGGGAGCGCCTGGGGGATTACGAGCAGTACTTC
TRBV11-2	TRBJ2-7	-	-	CASSLGGLYEQYF	TGTGCCAGCAGCTTAGGAGGCCTCTACGAGCAGTACTTC